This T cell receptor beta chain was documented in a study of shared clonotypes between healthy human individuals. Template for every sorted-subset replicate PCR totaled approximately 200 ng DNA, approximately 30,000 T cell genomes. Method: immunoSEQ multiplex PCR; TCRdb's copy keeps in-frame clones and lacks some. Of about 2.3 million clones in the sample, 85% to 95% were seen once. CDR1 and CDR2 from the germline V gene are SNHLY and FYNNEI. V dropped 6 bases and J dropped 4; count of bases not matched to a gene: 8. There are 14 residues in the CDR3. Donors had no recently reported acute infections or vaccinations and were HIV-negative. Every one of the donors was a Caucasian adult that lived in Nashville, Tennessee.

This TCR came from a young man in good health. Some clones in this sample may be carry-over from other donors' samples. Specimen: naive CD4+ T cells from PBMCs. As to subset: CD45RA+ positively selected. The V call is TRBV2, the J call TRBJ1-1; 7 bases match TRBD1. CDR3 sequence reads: CASSYTGASTEAFF. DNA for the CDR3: TGTGCCAGCAGCTATACAGGGGCGAGCACTGAAGCTTTCTTT.